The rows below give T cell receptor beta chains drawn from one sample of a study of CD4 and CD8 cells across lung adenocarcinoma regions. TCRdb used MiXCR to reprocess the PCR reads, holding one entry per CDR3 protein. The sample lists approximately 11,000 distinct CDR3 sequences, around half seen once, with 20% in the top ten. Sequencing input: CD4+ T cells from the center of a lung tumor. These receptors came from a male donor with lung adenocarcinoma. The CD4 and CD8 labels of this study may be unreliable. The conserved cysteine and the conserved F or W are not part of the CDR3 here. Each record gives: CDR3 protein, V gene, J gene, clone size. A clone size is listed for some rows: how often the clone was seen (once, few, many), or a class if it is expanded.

CDR3: AISVSGTYKGNYEQY
V: TRBV10-3
J: -
size: -

CDR3: ASRATGLAGDCGKETQY
V: TRBV27
J: TRBJ2-5
size: -

CDR3: ASSQDDWGGRGEQF
V: TRBV4-1
J: TRBJ2-1
size: few

CDR3: ASSFWGGGTTDTQY
V: TRBV6-5
J: TRBJ2-4
size: -

CDR3: ASSRRNTEAF
V: TRBV6-1
J: TRBJ1-1
size: -

CDR3: GRGLGGGGQETQY
V: TRBV6-1
J: TRBJ2-3
size: -

CDR3: ASSQQEGWGNTIY
V: TRBV7-2
J: TRBJ1-3
size: many

CDR3: ASTEGTSTGELF
V: TRBV6-2/TRBV6-3
J: TRBJ2-1
size: -

CDR3: ASSSGHLSYEQY
V: TRBV7-2
J: TRBJ2-7
size: many

CDR3: ASSEVRWETQY
V: TRBV6-1
J: -
size: -

CDR3: ASSFSGTLYEQY
V: TRBV7-9
J: -
size: -

CDR3: ARGFGAVGTDTQY
V: TRBV27
J: TRBJ2-3
size: -

CDR3: ASSRVATGDEQY
V: TRBV4-1
J: -
size: -

CDR3: ASSLRGRETQY
V: TRBV27
J: -
size: -

CDR3: ASSEVPQGRGLSSLNEQF
V: TRBV10-1
J: TRBJ2-1
size: medium-sized

CDR3: ASGEGGGGPDTQY
V: TRBV6-1
J: TRBJ2-3
size: -

CDR3: ASSFLAVSKDMQY
V: TRBV27
J: TRBJ2-3
size: -

CDR3: ASTGLGGRDPETQY
V: TRBV12-3/TRBV12-4
J: TRBJ2-5
size: -

CDR3: ASSDRDGDIQY
V: TRBV6-1
J: TRBJ2-4
size: once

CDR3: ASRLADYNEQF
V: TRBV12-3/TRBV12-4
J: TRBJ2-1
size: -

CDR3: ASKRTYQETQY
V: TRBV6-1
J: TRBJ2-5
size: -

CDR3: ASSLDRGRGGANVLT
V: TRBV5-1
J: TRBJ2-6
size: -

CDR3: AIRESGGTYEQY
V: TRBV10-3
J: TRBJ2-7
size: few

CDR3: ASSPSGLHGADMQY
V: TRBV6-4
J: TRBJ2-4
size: -

CDR3: ASSRRTGGVTEAF
V: TRBV6-1
J: TRBJ1-1
size: medium-sized

CDR3: ASSYPQGDRTEAF
V: TRBV6-5
J: TRBJ1-1
size: -

CDR3: ASSEARAGSTETQY
V: TRBV6-1
J: TRBJ2-3
size: -

CDR3: ASSPGQGVYNEQF
V: TRBV6-1
J: TRBJ2-1
size: many

CDR3: ASSMTSGRNEQF
V: TRBV6-1
J: TRBJ2-1
size: few

CDR3: ASSKTYEQY
V: TRBV6-1
J: -
size: -

CDR3: ASSFLDGAHGYP
V: TRBV6-2/TRBV6-3
J: TRBJ1-2
size: -

CDR3: ASSQDTPPDTQY
V: TRBV3-1
J: TRBJ2-3
size: few

CDR3: AISQGNEQF
V: TRBV10-3
J: TRBJ2-1
size: few

CDR3: ASSLEGSGAKNTQY
V: TRBV7-8
J: TRBJ2-3
size: -

CDR3: ASRPPGRNTGELF
V: TRBV27
J: TRBJ2-2
size: -

CDR3: ARILGASGKNTQY
V: TRBV7-2
J: TRBJ2-4
size: -

CDR3: ASSFLDGAHGYT
V: TRBV6-2/TRBV6-3
J: TRBJ1-2
size: few

CDR3: ASRRTAWGTQY
V: TRBV6-5
J: TRBJ2-5
size: large

CDR3: ASRPSGLAGACSQDTQY
V: TRBV6-2/TRBV6-3
J: TRBJ2-3
size: once

CDR3: VCSVPGLRAKDMQY
V: TRBV14
J: -
size: -

CDR3: ASSRGTSTGNTIY
V: TRBV6-1
J: TRBJ1-3
size: many

CDR3: ASIGRSPGSSYNEQF
V: TRBV27
J: TRBJ2-1
size: medium-sized

CDR3: ASTTPGHPNTGELF
V: TRBV6-1
J: TRBJ2-2
size: many